This T cell receptor beta chain comes out of a study of post-analysis software for immune sequencing data. Study observations and caveats: A few TRBV segments occurring more often in patients than controls included TRBV5-6, TRBV5-1 and TRBV20-1.

This clonotype was seen a few times. Its target is not known. CDR3 length: 14 amino acids. Germline CDR1 and CDR2: SQVTM and ANQGSEA. Trimming removed 7 bases from V and 6 bases from J, with 21 bases in between. Built from TCR beta cDNA, the libraries had unique molecular identifiers in them. TCRdb independently ran MiXCR on the PCR reads; one entry per CDR3 protein. The table has about 540,000 distinct CDR3 sequences, approximately 34% seen once. The rearrangement joins TRBV29-1 to TRBJ1-2; D perhaps matches TRBD1 (6 bases). Sequencing was performed on blood. The TCR comes from a girl under 18 with multiple sclerosis. The CDR3 loop reads CSAPREGGSHGYTF. As DNA, the CDR3 is TGCAGCGCGCCCCGGGAAGGGGGTTCTCATGGCTACACCTTC.